Below are 11 T cell receptor beta chains sequenced from a single sample in a study of identifying expanded T cells in peripheral blood. Sequenced by immunoSEQ multiplex PCR; TCRdb stores in-frame clones only, minus some. The repertoire has around 120,000 clones, approximately 90% of them found once; the top ten carry 15% to 20%. Material: blood. These receptor sequences come from a person aged 18-70 years in good health.

This rearrangement joins TRBV15 to TRBJ2-7; 8 nucleotides align to TRBD1. Germline loops: CDR1 LNHNV, CDR2 YYDKDF (reference sequence). V shed 3 bases and J 6 bases; nucleotides not matched to a gene: 7. The CDR3 has 14 residues. The CDR3, as DNA: TGTGCCACCAGCAGCCTATCAGGGACAGGCGAGCAGTACTTC. Protein product: CATSSLSGTGEQYF.

This clone was picked up one time. The rearrangement uses TRBV5-4 and TRBJ2-7, with TRBD1 matching 8 bases. Germline V gene data show CDR1 as SGHNT and CDR2 as YYREEE (reference sequence). This CDR3 is built from 13 residues. V lost 7 bases, J lost 2 bases, and 5 bases stayed unmatched. For the CDR3, the DNA is TGTGCCAGCGGGGACAGGTTAACCTACGAGCAGTACTTC. This gives the protein CASGDRLTYEQYF.

The chain recombines TRBV19 with TRBJ1-2, with 9 bases fitting TRBD1. This CDR3 region has 15 residues. Trimming removed 7 bases from V and 6 bases from J; junction bases left unmatched: 12. Germline V gene lookup returns CDR1 LNHDA and CDR2 SQIVND (reference sequence). CDR3 protein: CASKALGTGLDGYTF. The CDR3 region has the DNA TGTGCCAGTAAGGCTCTGGGGACAGGGCTTGATGGCTACACCTTC.

The chain joins TRBV28 to TRBJ2-5; D not certain. CDR1 is MDHEN, CDR2 SYDVKM, per germline. The CDR3 loop spans 12 amino acids. Trimming removed 6 bases at V and 2 bases at J, with 7 bases between. CDR3 DNA: TGTGCCAGCAGCCCTTTTCAAGAGACCCAGTACTTC. It yields the protein CASSPFQETQYF.

This clone was seen just once. This sequence joins TRBV7-9 and TRBJ2-1, with 8 bases fitting TRBD1. The CDR3 has 15 residues. Germline V gives CDR1 SEHNR, CDR2 FQNEAQ (reference sequence). Trimming took 6 bases from V and 7 from J; bases not matched to a gene: 11. CDR3 residues: CASSSGGGLTNEQFF. DNA for the CDR3: TGTGCCAGCAGTTCAGGGGGCGGACTTACAAATGAGCAGTTCTTC. The full variable domain, with the rest looked up from reference TRBV7-9 and TRBJ2-1, is DTGVSQNPRHKITKRGQNVTFRCDPISEHNRLYWYRQTLGQGPEFLTYFQNEAQLEKSRLLSDRFSAERPKGSFSTLEIQRTEQGDSAMYLCASSSGGGLTNEQFFGPGTRLTVL.

V usage is TRBV7-2 and J usage is TRBJ1-2, with a tentative D call TRBD1 (6 bases). Germline V gives CDR1 SGHTA, CDR2 FQGNSA. Trimming removed 5 bases at V and 4 bases at J, with 11 bases between. The CDR3 runs to 13 residues. CDR3 in DNA: TGTGCCAGCAGCCAAAACAGGGCCTATGGCTACACCTTC. Translation gives CASSQNRAYGYTF. The variable domain in full, with the rest retrieved from reference TRBV7-2 and TRBJ1-2, is GAGVSQSPSNKVTEKGKDVELRCDPISGHTALYWYRQSLGQGLEFLIYFQGNSAPDKSGLPSDRFSAERTGGSVSTLTIQRTQQEDSAVYLCASSQNRAYGYTFGSGTRLTVV.

V gene TRBV6-5 combines with J gene TRBJ2-5; D gene uncertain. V was trimmed by 6 bases and J by 0 bases, leaving 5 bases between them. CDR1 MNHEY and CDR2 SVGAGI come from the germline V gene. The CDR3 runs to 12 residues. CDR3 nucleotide sequence: TGTGCCAGCAGGGGCAACCAAGAGACCCAGTACTTC. The encoded protein is CASRGNQETQYF.

The V gene is TRBV29-1, the J gene TRBJ2-5, with 10 bases identical to TRBD1. The CDR3 is 14 amino acids. V lost 7 bases, J lost 1 base, and 6 bases stayed unmatched. Germline V gene sequence: CDR1 SQVTM, CDR2 ANQGSEA. CDR3 amino acids: CSAAWTGGQETQYF. As DNA, the CDR3 is TGCAGCGCTGCATGGACAGGGGGCCAAGAGACCCAGTACTTC.

This clone appeared once. V and J are TRBV27 and TRBJ2-1, with D hard to call. The CDR3 runs 12 residues. The germline V and J ends were trimmed by 3 bases and 4 bases, with 4 bases remaining between them. In germline, CDR1 is MNHEY, CDR2 SMNVEV (reference sequence). The CDR3 reads CASSFSYNEQFF. CDR3 sequence (DNA): TGTGCCAGCAGTTTTAGTTACAATGAGCAGTTCTTC.

The V call is TRBV7-8, the J call TRBJ2-2; possibly TRBD2 for D (5 bases). This CDR3 region has 15 residues. V was pared by 2 bases and J by 4 bases, with 11 bases between. Germline CDR1 is SGHVS and CDR2 is FQNEAQ. In nucleotides, the CDR3 is TGTGCCAGCAGCTTAAAGAGGGAAGGCACCGGGGAGCTGTTTTTT. Protein: CASSLKREGTGELFF.

CDR3 in amino acids: CASSLLKRGVPGELFF. CDR3 nucleotides: TGCGCCAGCAGCTTGTTGAAGCGGGGGGTCCCCGGGGAGCTGTTTTTT. V and J are TRBV5-1 and TRBJ2-2; TRBD2 matches 9 bases. CDR1 is SGHRS and CDR2 is YFSETQ in the germline V gene. This CDR3 region has 16 residues. After removal of 1 base from V and 6 bases from J, the junction contained 7 bases not matched to a gene.